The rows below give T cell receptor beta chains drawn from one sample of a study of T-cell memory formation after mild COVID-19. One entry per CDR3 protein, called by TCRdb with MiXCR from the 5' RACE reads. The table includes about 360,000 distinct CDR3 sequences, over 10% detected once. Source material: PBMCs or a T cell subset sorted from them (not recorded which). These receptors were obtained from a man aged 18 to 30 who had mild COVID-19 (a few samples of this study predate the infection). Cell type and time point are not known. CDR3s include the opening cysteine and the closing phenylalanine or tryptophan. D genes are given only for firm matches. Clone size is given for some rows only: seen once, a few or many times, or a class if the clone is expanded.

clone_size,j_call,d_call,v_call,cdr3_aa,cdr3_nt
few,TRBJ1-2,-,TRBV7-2,CASSLGQGRSGYTF,TGTGCCAGCAGCTTAGGGCAGGGTCGGTCGGGCTACACCTTC
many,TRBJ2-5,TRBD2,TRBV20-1,CSANGGGGTQETQYF,TGCAGTGCCAACGGGGGCGGGGGGACCCAAGAGACCCAGTACTTC
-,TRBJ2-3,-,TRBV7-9,CASSPPSSSTDTQYF,TGTGCCAGCAGCCCCCCATCTAGTAGCACAGATACGCAGTATTTT
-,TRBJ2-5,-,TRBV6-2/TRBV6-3,CASSYSKDKPGETQYF,TGTGCCAGCAGTTACTCGAAGGACAAGCCTGGAGAGACCCAGTACTTC
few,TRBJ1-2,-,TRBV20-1,CSAAPPGESYGYTF,TGCAGTGCTGCCCCCCCGGGGGAAAGCTATGGCTACACCTTC
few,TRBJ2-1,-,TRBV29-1,CSVEDAAVSEQFF,TGCAGCGTTGAAGACGCGGCAGTTAGTGAGCAGTTCTTC
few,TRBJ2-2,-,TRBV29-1,CSVDMWATGELFF,TGCAGCGTTGATATGTGGGCTACCGGGGAGCTGTTTTTT
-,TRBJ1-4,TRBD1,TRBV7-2,CASRRTGPNEKMFF,TGTGCCAGCCGCAGGACAGGCCCTAATGAAAAAATGTTTTTT
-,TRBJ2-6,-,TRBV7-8,CASSRGPGASGANVLTF,TGTGCCAGCAGCCGCGGGCCGGGGGCATCTGGGGCCAACGTCCTGACTTTC
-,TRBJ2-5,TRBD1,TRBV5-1,CASSLEGQPQETQYF,TGCGCCAGCAGCTTGGAGGGACAGCCACAAGAGACCCAGTACTTC
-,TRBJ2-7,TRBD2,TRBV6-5,CASGLASGGESYEQYF,TGTGCCAGCGGCTTGGCTAGCGGGGGTGAATCCTACGAGCAGTACTTC
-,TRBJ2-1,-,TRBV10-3,CAISDGEAWDEQFF,TGTGCCATCAGTGATGGGGAGGCGTGGGATGAGCAGTTCTTC
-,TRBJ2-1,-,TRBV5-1,CASSLIGPDEQFF,TGCGCCAGCAGCTTGATCGGTCCCGATGAGCAGTTCTTC
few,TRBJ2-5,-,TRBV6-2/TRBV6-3,CASSRDLIGETQYF,TGTGCCAGCAGTCGGGACCTAATAGGGGAGACCCAGTACTTC
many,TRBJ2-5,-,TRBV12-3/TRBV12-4,CASSEQVEGETQYF,TGTGCCAGCAGTGAGCAGGTAGAAGGAGAGACCCAGTACTTC
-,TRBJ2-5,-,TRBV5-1,CASSLATTGETQYF,TGCGCCAGCAGCTTGGCGACTACGGGAGAGACCCAGTACTTC
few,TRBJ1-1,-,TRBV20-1,CSGKLEGWNTEAFF,TGCAGTGGCAAACTCGAGGGCTGGAACACTGAAGCTTTCTTT